This T cell receptor beta chain appears in the sequencing data of a study of CD8 T cells in ankylosing spondylitis. Points from the study as a whole: Reactive arthritis synovial fluid and blood previously showed some of these motif variants. Ankylosing spondylitis blood seemed to carry a telltale TCR beta motif made of roughly 8 highly homologous variants. Clones that were linked to disease were CD8+ and were relatively rare in peripheral blood.

Deletions cut 6 bases from V and 6 bases from J, with 14 bases between. This CDR3 comprises 13 residues. Germline CDR1 is MDHEN and CDR2 is SYDVKM. The sample holds many counts of this clonotype. Its antigen remains unidentified. By quantitative 5'-RACE with molecular barcodes, the TCR beta libraries were made. TCRdb independently ran MiXCR on the 5' RACE reads; one entry per CDR3 protein. The sample lists about 150,000 distinct CDR3 sequences; about 6.7% were seen once. This clonotype was sampled from a female donor with ankylosing spondylitis or in good health (not recorded which). The chain carries TRBV28 and TRBJ1-2; tentatively, D is TRBD1 (6 bases). The specimen sequenced was blood, either unsorted or a sorted T cell fraction (not recorded which). The CDR3 loop reads CASSKQGTNGYTF. In nucleotides, the CDR3 is TGTGCCAGCAGCAAACAGGGTACGAATGGCTACACCTTC.